This T cell receptor (beta chain) emerged from a study of blood T cell repertoires in COVID-19. This clone appeared a single time. The assay was immunoSEQ multiplex PCR, and TCRdb's table has in-frame clones only and misses some. The sample consists of 150,000 to 200,000 clones, roughly nine tenths of them appearing once. The sequenced sample was peripheral blood. This TCR was recovered from a man between 60 and 70 years old with acute or convalescent COVID-19.

The CDR3 nucleotides are TGTGCCAGCGGGACAGGGGCGGCCAAAAACATTCAGTACTTC. It yields the protein CASGTGAAKNIQYF. This chain connects TRBV2 to TRBJ2-4, with TRBD1 identical over 10 bases. V shed 8 bases and J 1 base; nucleotides not matched to a gene: 2. CDR1 is SNHLY, CDR2 FYNNEI, per germline. This CDR3 comprises 14 residues. Using reference TRBV2 and TRBJ2-4 for the parts outside the CDR3, the full variable domain is EPEVTQTPSHQVTQMGQEVILRCVPISNHLYFYWYRQILGQKVEFLVSFYNNEISEKSEIFDDQFSVERPDGSNFTLKIRSTKLEDSAMYFCASGTGAAKNIQYFGAGTRLSVL.